These 28 T cell receptor beta chains originate from one sample sequenced in a study of Tregs in tolerant kidney transplant recipients. Measured with immunoSEQ multiplex PCR; TCRdb has only the in-frame clones, and not every one. The repertoire holds 200,000 to 300,000 clones, with roughly four fifths as singletons. Sequencing input: CD4+ T cells from blood. The source of these receptors is a human donor in good health.

This clone appeared once. The rearrangement joins TRBV5-6 to TRBJ2-5; TRBD2 matches 14 bases. Germline V gene lookup returns CDR1 SGHDT and CDR2 YYEEEE. The V gene end was trimmed by 4 bases and the J gene end by 1 base; junction bases not matched to a gene: 3. CDR3 length: 16 amino acids. The DNA of the CDR3 is TGTGCCAGCAGCCCGGGACTAGCGGGAGTCCAAGAGACCCAGTACTTC. It encodes CASSPGLAGVQETQYF.

The rearrangement links TRBV6-1 to TRBJ1-1, with 7 bases matching TRBD1. The CDR3 is made up of 14 amino acids. Per the germline V gene, CDR1 is MNHNS and CDR2 is SASEGT. Unmatched junction bases numbered 7, after V lost 5 bases and J lost 4 bases. The CDR3 DNA is TGTGCCAGCAGTTTCCCAGGGGGAAGCACTGAAGCTTTCTTT. Residues: CASSFPGGSTEAFF.

The chain uses TRBV10-3 and TRBJ1-3; D remains ambiguous. Trimming cost V 4 bases and J 0 bases, with 7 bases left between them. CDR1 and CDR2 (germline): ENHRY, SYGVKD. This CDR3 contains 14 residues. The CDR3 sequence: CAISAAPSGNTIYF. The DNA for the CDR3 is TGTGCCATCAGTGCTGCCCCCTCTGGAAACACCATATATTTT.

CDR3 protein: CASSRDTTGTYGYTF. CDR3 DNA sequence: TGCGCCAGCAGCAGGGACACGACAGGGACCTATGGCTACACCTTC. This chain joins TRBV5-1 and TRBJ1-2, with TRBD1 identical over 7 bases. Germline CDR1 is SGHRS and CDR2 is YFSETQ. Losses at the gene ends were 4 bases for V and 4 bases for J; bases not matched to a gene: 10. This CDR3 has 15 amino acids.

The V and J genes are TRBV19 and TRBJ2-1; 10 bases agree with TRBD1. The germline CDR1 and CDR2 sequences are LNHDA and SQIVND (reference sequence). The CDR3 loop spans 16 amino acids. Trimming cost V 6 bases and J 7 bases; bases outside gene matches: 12. This CDR3 reads CASSAPGQGNSNEQFF. The CDR3 DNA is TGTGCCAGTAGCGCACCGGGACAGGGGAATAGTAATGAGCAGTTCTTC. The whole variable domain, remainder taken from reference TRBV19 and TRBJ2-1, is DGGITQSPKYLFRKEGQNVTLSCEQNLNHDAMYWYRQDPGQGLRLIYYSQIVNDFQKGDIAEGYSVSREKKESFPLTVTSAQKNPTAFYLCASSAPGQGNSNEQFFGPGTRLTVL.

To note about this clone: Within the sample, other DNA sequences also encode this same CDR3. The chain joins TRBV7-9 to TRBJ1-2; 7 bases map to TRBD1. CDR1 is SEHNR, CDR2 FQNEAQ, per germline (reference sequence). This CDR3 has 13 amino acids. The V and J ends lost 5 bases and 4 bases, in that order; junction bases with no gene match: 4. CDR3 amino acids: CASSLDRVYGYTF. The CDR3 DNA sequence: TGTGCCAGCAGCCTAGACAGGGTCTATGGCTACACCTTC.

The rearrangement joins TRBV7-8 to TRBJ1-1; D not resolved. The CDR3 has 14 residues. Germline CDR1 reads SGHVS; CDR2 reads FQNEAQ. V was cut by 1 base and J by 1 base, with 7 bases left in between. CDR3: CASSLVTGNTEAFF. The CDR3 nucleotides read TGTGCCAGCAGCTTAGTCACGGGGAACACTGAAGCTTTCTTT. Full variable domain (outside the CDR3, taken from reference TRBV7-8 and TRBJ1-1): GAGVSQSPRYKVAKRGQDVALRCDPISGHVSLFWYQQALGQGPEFLTYFQNEAQLDKSGLPSDRFFAERPEGSVSTLKIQRTQQEDSAVYLCASSLVTGNTEAFFGQGTRLTVV.

This rearrangement joins TRBV6-5 to TRBJ1-2; D remains ambiguous. Trimming took off 6 bases at V and 3 bases at J, with 14 bases between the two ends. The CDR3 totals 14 residues. Germline loops: CDR1 MNHEY, CDR2 SVGAGI. As DNA, the CDR3 is TGTGCCAGCAGCCCTAGGGTTGAGGACTATGGCTACACCTTC. Its protein is CASSPRVEDYGYTF.

The V gene is TRBV11-2, the J gene TRBJ2-2, with 13 positions matching TRBD2. V lost 5 bases to trimming and J lost 5 bases; unmatched junction nucleotides: 5. The CDR3 extends over 16 amino acids. The germline V gene has CDR1 SGHAT and CDR2 FQNNGV. The CDR3 DNA reads as TGTGCCAGCAGCCAGCGACTAGCGGGGGGTACCGGGGAGCTGTTTTTT. It encodes CASSQRLAGGTGELFF.

The chain has TRBV25-1 and TRBJ1-2; D gene uncertain. The CDR3 is made up of 12 amino acids. CDR1 and CDR2 (germline): MGHDK, SYGVNS. V was pared by 10 bases and J by 2 bases, with 11 bases between. CDR3 nucleotide sequence: TGTGCCACCCGAAAAGGGAACTATGGCTACACCTTC. Translation: CATRKGNYGYTF.

This clone was seen a handful of times. J is TRBJ2-7 and V is TRBV4-1; 8 bases line up with TRBD1. CDR3 size: 17 residues. CDR1 is MGHRA, CDR2 YSYEKL, per germline. The V and J ends lost 0 bases and 3 bases, in that order; junction bases with no gene match: 10. CDR3 loop: CASSQEGPGGDDYEQYF. CDR3 nucleotides: TGCGCCAGCAGCCAAGAGGGCCCAGGGGGCGACGACTACGAGCAGTACTTC.

The chain joins TRBV18 to TRBJ1-1; D is perhaps TRBD1 (5 bases). With 3 bases removed from V and 0 bases from J, the gap between germline ends came to 11 bases. CDR1 and CDR2 from the germline V gene are KGHSH and LQKENI. The CDR3 has 15 residues. CDR3: CASSPGAGLNTEAFF. CDR3 nucleotides: TGTGCCAGCTCACCTGGGGCAGGATTGAACACTGAAGCTTTCTTT. The full variable domain, with the rest looked up from reference TRBV18 and TRBJ1-1, is NAGVMQNPRHLVRRRGQEARLRCSPMKGHSHVYWYRQLPEEGLKFMVYLQKENIIDESGMPKERFSAEFPKEGPSILRIQQVVRGDSAAYFCASSPGAGLNTEAFFGQGTRLTVV.

The table lists this clone with a few counts. The chain joins TRBV9 to TRBJ1-2; D remains unclear. Germline values: CDR1 SGDLS, CDR2 YYNGEE. The CDR3 totals 15 residues. V was clipped by 3 bases and J by 4 bases, with 16 bases between them. This chain's CDR3 is CASSAHWERSYGYTF. CDR3 nucleotide sequence: TGTGCCAGCAGCGCCCACTGGGAGAGAAGCTATGGCTACACCTTC.

This clone was seen only once. A read error may produce the germline difference seen at one junction end. V is TRBV7-7 and J is TRBJ2-3; D remains unclear. Germline V gene data show CDR1 as SSHAT and CDR2 as FNYEAQ (reference sequence). The CDR3 runs 14 residues. The CDR3 loop reads CASSPLTGKNTQYF. The CDR3 DNA reads TGTGCTAGCAGCCCCCTCACCGGCAAAAATACGCAGTATTTT.

J is TRBJ2-7 and V is TRBV11-2; 9 bases are a match to TRBD1. The CDR3 runs 15 residues. With 6 bases clipped from V and 5 bases from J, the junction kept 11 bases outside the gene matches. CDR1 SGHAT and CDR2 FQNNGV come from the germline V gene. CDR3 bases: TGTGCCAGCAGAAAAACCGGGACAGGGCTCCACGAGCAGTACTTC. It encodes CASRKTGTGLHEQYF.

The V call is TRBV5-4, the J call TRBJ2-2; TRBD2 matches 8 bases. Trimming cost V 4 bases and J 7 bases; bases outside gene matches: 15. The germline CDR1 and CDR2 sequences are SGHNT and YYREEE (reference sequence). The CDR3 runs 17 residues. In nucleotides, the CDR3 is TGTGCCAGCAGCCCCCGCTTAGCGGGACACGCGGGCGGGGAGCTGTTTTTT. It encodes CASSPRLAGHAGGELFF.

This rearrangement joins TRBV5-5 to TRBJ1-5; D gene uncertain. The CDR3 contains 14 residues. The germline V gene encodes CDR1 SGHKS and CDR2 YYEKEE (reference sequence). The V end lost 3 bases, the J end lost 1 base, and 8 bases lay between the germline ends. CDR3 bases: TGTGCCAGCAGCTACCCTGGGAGCAATCAGCCCCAGCATTTT. Amino acids: CASSYPGSNQPQHF.

The V gene is TRBV5-6, the J gene TRBJ1-5, with D maybe TRBD1 (5 bases). The CDR3 is 15 residues long. The germline V and J ends were trimmed by 0 bases and 3 bases, with 10 bases remaining between them. Germline CDR1 and CDR2: SGHDT and YYEEEE. The DNA for the CDR3 is TGTGCCAGCAGCTTGGGGTCGACAGTCAATCAGCCCCAGCATTTT. Residues: CASSLGSTVNQPQHF.

Concerning this clone: Sequence at one end of the junction differs from germline and may be a read error. The CDR3 spells CGISRGPNTEAFF. DNA for the CDR3: TGCGGAATAAGCAGGGGACCTAACACTGAAGCTTTCTTT. This sequence joins TRBV30 and TRBJ1-1; maybe TRBD1 (6 bases). CDR1 GTSNPN and CDR2 SVGIG come from the germline V gene (reference sequence). The CDR3 is 13 residues long.

The chain couples TRBV18 to TRBJ1-2; D is ambiguous. CDR3 size: 13 residues. Per germline, CDR1 KGHSH and CDR2 LQKENI. V shed 3 bases and J shed 4 bases, with 9 bases lying between them. CDR3 residues: CASSPARSYGYTF. CDR3 coding DNA: TGTGCCAGCTCACCGGCCAGATCCTATGGCTACACCTTC.

This chain connects TRBV9 to TRBJ1-6; 7 bases fit TRBD1. The V gene's germline CDR1 is SGDLS and CDR2 YYNGEE. V lost 2 bases, J lost 4 bases, and 3 bases stayed unmatched. The CDR3 covers 15 residues. CDR3 sequence reads: CASSVTGQYNSPLHF. The CDR3 DNA reads TGTGCCAGCAGCGTTACGGGACAGTATAATTCACCCCTCCACTTT.

This clone was found a few times. The chain couples TRBV6-5 to TRBJ2-7, with 8 bases matching TRBD1. Germline V gene data show CDR1 as MNHEY and CDR2 as SVGAGI. The CDR3 covers 14 residues. The ends lost 6 bases at V and 3 bases at J; junction bases unmatched: 7. The chain's CDR3 is CASRGTGPNYEQYF. For the CDR3, the DNA is TGTGCCAGCAGGGGGACAGGACCCAACTACGAGCAGTACTTC.

CDR3 region: CASSGRGTLHF. DNA for the CDR3: TGTGCCAGCAGTGGACGAGGAACCCTCCACTTT. V gene TRBV6-1 combines with J gene TRBJ1-6; unclear D gene. V shed 4 bases and J shed 14 bases, with 9 bases lying between them. The CDR3 contains 11 residues. Germline lookup yields CDR1 MNHNS and CDR2 SASEGT.

The chain carries TRBV7-2 and TRBJ2-1; TRBD2 agrees at 7 bases. Germline loops: CDR1 SGHTA, CDR2 FQGNSA. V shed 2 bases, J shed 6 bases, and the junction held 7 bases outside the gene matches. The CDR3 consists of 15 residues. The CDR3 coding sequence is TGTGCCAGCAGCTTATGGGGGAGGGCCGCCAATGAGCAGTTCTTC. Translation gives CASSLWGRAANEQFF. The variable domain in full, completed from reference TRBV7-2 and TRBJ2-1, reads GAGVSQSPSNKVTEKGKDVELRCDPISGHTALYWYRQSLGQGLEFLIYFQGNSAPDKSGLPSDRFSAERTGGSVSTLTIQRTQQEDSAVYLCASSLWGRAANEQFFGPGTRLTVL.

The CDR3 loop reads CASSVALTGIDTQYF. As DNA, the CDR3 is TGCGCCAGCAGCGTTGCGTTAACCGGTATAGATACGCAGTATTTT. The J gene is TRBJ2-3, the V gene TRBV5-1; D unclear. The CDR3 sequence is 15 residues long. In germline, CDR1 is SGHRS, CDR2 YFSETQ. The V end lost 4 bases, the J end lost 5 bases, and 17 bases lay between the germline ends.

The CDR3 DNA reads TGCGCCAGCAGCTTGGAGGGCAGGGGAGGGGAGACCCAGTACTTC. It translates to CASSLEGRGGETQYF. J is TRBJ2-5 and V is TRBV5-1, with a tentative D call TRBD2 (7 bases). The germline gives CDR1 SGHRS, CDR2 YFSETQ. The CDR3 totals 15 residues. Trimming cost V 0 bases and J 5 bases, with 14 bases left between them. The full variable domain, with the rest looked up from reference TRBV5-1 and TRBJ2-5, is KAGVTQTPRYLIKTRGQQVTLSCSPISGHRSVSWYQQTPGQGLQFLFEYFSETQRNKGNFPGRFSGRQFSNSRSEMNVSTLELGDSALYLCASSLEGRGGETQYFGPGTRLLVL.

A single count supports this clone. The chain links TRBV5-8 to TRBJ2-7; 15 nucleotides line up with TRBD2. The J segment lost 0 bases and the V segment lost 4 bases, leaving 5 bases of the junction unmatched. The CDR3 contains 17 residues. CDR1 is SGHTS, CDR2 YDEGEE, per germline. In nucleotides, the CDR3 is TGTGCCAGCAGCCCGGGGACTAGCGGGAGGTTCTCCTACGAGCAGTACTTC. Residues: CASSPGTSGRFSYEQYF.

The rearrangement uses TRBV19 and TRBJ2-3; 7 positions match TRBD2. The CDR3 runs to 16 residues. The germline V gene encodes CDR1 LNHDA and CDR2 SQIVND (reference sequence). After removal of 5 bases from V and 2 bases from J, the junction contained 10 bases not matched to a gene. This CDR3 reads CASSPQQGGFTDTQYF. DNA of the CDR3: TGTGCCAGTAGTCCCCAGCAGGGAGGGTTCACAGATACGCAGTATTTT.